Here is one TCR beta chain with its context. Its target is unknown. Treatment here: 15 to 20 received Ad26.COV2.S at low or high dose, single or two shots; roughly five received placebo; per-sample allocation not given. Sampling occurred on day 63 after the first vaccine or placebo injection. The V segment lost 5 bases and the J segment 1 base; nucleotides outside the gene matches: 7. Germline V lookup: CDR1 LNHDA, CDR2 SQIVND (reference sequence). This CDR3 region has 16 residues. This record belongs to a study of Ad26.COV2.S vaccination and SARS-CoV-2 variants. At the level of the study: The Ad26.COV2.S arm of the COV1001 trial was where the donor was placed. Ad26.COV2.S, an intramuscular injection, was given once or twice 56 days apart.

Whole-study findings and limits: Those who received the vaccine showed greater spike-specific TCR breadth than those given placebo.

The repertoire was sequenced with immunoSEQ multiplex PCR; TCRdb's copy has only in-frame clones and lacks some. The sample lists roughly 380,000 clones; more than 75% were seen once. The chain joins TRBV19 to TRBJ1-5; 8 bases match TRBD1. The material sequenced was peripheral blood, taken in a trial of Ad26.COV2.S vaccine versus placebo. This TCR came from a person between 18 and 65 years old who received the Ad26.COV2.S COVID-19 vaccine or a placebo. The CDR3 coding sequence is TGTGCCAGTAGTGCCCGAACAGGGGGAAGCAATCAGCCCCAGCATTTT. Translated, it gives CASSARTGGSNQPQHF.